This T cell receptor (beta chain) came from a study of T cell responses to AZD1222 COVID-19 vaccine. Study findings and constraints: Repertoires in all cases were sampled only once the peak T cell response had passed. Targeting of unmutated variant regions was reportedly seen in nearly half of spike-specific TCRs. Only five or six AZD1222 recipients were seropositive at baseline. Clonal diversity may have been underestimated, and the donors were mostly white British, with more females than males.

The CDR3 is 13 amino acids. Germline V gene sequence: CDR1 SGHTA, CDR2 FQGNSA. V trimming: 5 bases; J trimming: 7 bases; junction bases outside the gene matches: 7. Concerning this clone: Its antigen is still unknown.

Only in-frame clones appear in the TCRdb table, and some are missing; sequencing was by immunoSEQ multiplex PCR. The repertoire holds around 100,000 clones, with around 87% as singletons. The receptor's source is an adult in good health. V is TRBV7-2 and J is TRBJ1-2, with 7 bases matching TRBD1. Source: peripheral blood, taken on day 0 of MenACWY control vaccination. The CDR3 protein is CASSRDRAAGYTF. In DNA form, the CDR3 reads TGTGCCAGCAGCCGCGACAGGGCAGCTGGCTACACCTTC.